The entry below gives a single TCR beta chain sequence along with its context. In its sample, this clonotype was seen many times. The antigen this receptor binds is unknown. No clone much larger than this one lies a single base away; base qualities are absent. Looking up the germline V gene yields CDR1 SGHTA and CDR2 FQGNSA. V and J are trimmed by 4 bases and 0 bases, and the gene matches miss 20 bases of the junction. There are 21 amino acids in the CDR3, from cysteine to phenylalanine inclusive. The entry retains the CDR3 DNA only, 63 bases that are in frame from base 1. This sample stems from a study of CD8 T cells in ankylosing spondylitis (dated 2017 in TCRdb). About the study as a whole: The study set out to find disease-linked TCR variants by profiling T cell receptor beta repertoires in ankylosing spondylitis patients and healthy donors. In total, the full study cohort was made up of some 100 healthy donors and more than 20 ankylosing spondylitis patients. Peripheral blood was sampled, and synovial fluid was also collected from ankylosing spondylitis patients. The paper as a whole reports these results and caveats: Some TCR beta motif variants had previously been reported in synovial fluid and blood of reactive arthritis patients, which suggested common disease-initiation mechanisms. Blood from ankylosing spondylitis patients appeared to be characterized by a TCR beta motif made up of eight highly homologous amino acid variants. In peripheral blood, the disease-linked clones were found at relatively low frequencies and had a CD8+ phenotype. The disease-linked clones were reported as significantly enriched in matched synovial fluid samples from ankylosing spondylitis patients.

TCRdb shows the sequencer as Illumina HiSeq 2500. Quantitative 5'-RACE with molecular barcodes was used to prepare TCR beta libraries. As for how the authors treated the data: Disease-linked TCR variants were identified with a new computational method built on a probabilistic model of VDJ rearrangement. The public sequencing data were trimmed at Q25 with fastp and processed into clonotypes with MiXCR by TCRdb, which kept only in-frame beta chains. Identical CDR3 protein sequences are pooled into one entry, listed with their most common genes and DNA. The V and J calls here are based on TCRdb, not the publication. This sample comprises 150,000 or so distinct CDR3 sequences, roughly 12% of them detected only once. In total, the top ten clones hold roughly 28% of the sample.

The sequence was obtained from a male donor with ankylosing spondylitis or in good health (not recorded which). This chain is built from TRBV7-2 and TRBJ2-1, with 8 bases aligning to TRBD1. The sample comprised blood, either unsorted or a sorted T cell fraction (not recorded which). Read as DNA, the sequence is TGTGCCAGCAGCTCCCTCCCTACAGGGGGAGGACCATATAGCTCCTACAATGAGCAGTTCTTC. Its translation is CASSSLPTGGGPYSSYNEQFF.